The 28 T cell receptor beta chains below all came from one sample that was sequenced in a study of cytomegalovirus exposure and HLA in healthy donors. Primers for the PCR totalled 60 Vbeta and 13 Jbeta. Using immunoSEQ multiplex PCR, the repertoire was profiled, and TCRdb retains in-frame clones only, with some absent. The sample yields under 200,000 clones, over 75% seen once. Sequenced material: PBMCs. The source is a female donor in good health and CMV-seronegative.

CDR3 sequence: CASSPNTDTQYF. The CDR3, as DNA: TGTGCCAGCAGCCCCAACACAGATACGCAGTATTTT. This chain uses TRBV7-2 with TRBJ2-3; D is undetermined. This CDR3 has 12 residues. Germline V CDR1 and CDR2: SGHTA, FQGNSA. Trimming removed 5 bases from V and 2 bases from J, with 5 bases in between.

This chain links TRBV7-2 with TRBJ1-2; 8 bases line up with TRBD1. In germline, CDR1 is SGHTA, CDR2 FQGNSA. The V and J ends lost 5 bases and 5 bases, in that order; junction bases with no gene match: 7. CDR3 length equals 14 residues. The CDR3 region is CASSIADRGYGYTF. The DNA of the CDR3 is TGTGCCAGCAGCATCGCAGACAGGGGTTATGGCTACACCTTC.

J is TRBJ2-3 and V is TRBV19; tentative D call: TRBD2 (5 bases). Per the germline V gene, CDR1 is LNHDA and CDR2 is SQIVND (reference sequence). The ends were cut back, 1 base at V and 2 bases at J, with 16 bases in the middle. The CDR3 sequence is 17 residues long. The CDR3 here is CASSIGGLVLHTDTQYF. CDR3 coding DNA: TGTGCCAGTAGTATAGGAGGGCTAGTACTCCACACAGATACGCAGTATTTT.

V gene TRBV11-2 combines with J gene TRBJ2-7; D is possibly TRBD1 (5 bases). Germline V lookup: CDR1 SGHAT, CDR2 FQNNGV. V was pared by 0 bases and J by 8 bases, with 14 bases between. The length of the CDR3 is 14 residues. The CDR3 DNA sequence: TGTGCCAGCAGCTTAGATAGGGGCAGAGACAAGCAGTACTTC. Its translation: CASSLDRGRDKQYF.

This chain joins TRBV7-2 and TRBJ2-3; 14 positions agree with TRBD2. The V segment lost 5 bases and the J segment 4 bases; nucleotides outside the gene matches: 11. The CDR3 spans 18 residues. Germline V CDR1 and CDR2: SGHTA, FQGNSA. DNA for the CDR3: TGTGCCAGCAGCCGAGGGCCGACTAGCGGGGGGGACGCAGATACGCAGTATTTT. As protein: CASSRGPTSGGDADTQYF.

J is TRBJ1-4 and V is TRBV5-4; D remains ambiguous. From germline, CDR1 is SGHNT and CDR2 YYREEE (reference sequence). The CDR3 is made up of 13 amino acids. V was cut by 1 base and J by 8 bases, with 9 bases left in between. The CDR3 coding sequence is TGTGCCAGCAGCTTGTCTAGAGACGAAAAACTGTTTTTT. This gives the protein CASSLSRDEKLFF.

The rearrangement joins TRBV10-2 to TRBJ1-2, with 11 bases matching TRBD1. The CDR3 runs to 16 residues. V dropped 8 bases and J dropped 5; count of bases not matched to a gene: 13. CDR1 WSHSY and CDR2 SAAADI come from the germline V gene. The CDR3 nucleotides read TGCGCCAGCGCGGTTCATAGGGACAGGGGGAATTATGGCTACACCTTC. It translates to CASAVHRDRGNYGYTF.

This clone was counted only a few times. This chain connects TRBV18 to TRBJ1-1; D remains unclear. The V and J ends lost 5 bases and 5 bases respectively, with 9 bases between them. Looked up from germline, CDR1 is KGHSH and CDR2 is LQKENI. There are 12 residues in the CDR3. The CDR3 region is CASSSGTTEAFF. The CDR3 DNA reads TGTGCCAGCTCATCAGGTACGACTGAAGCTTTCTTT.

The J gene is TRBJ1-3, the V gene TRBV30, with 7 bases fitting TRBD1. CDR3 length equals 17 residues. V lost 2 bases, J lost 0 bases, and 10 bases stayed unmatched. Germline CDR1 is GTSNPN and CDR2 is SVGIG (reference sequence). For the CDR3, the DNA is TGTGCCTGGAGTATCAAGGGGGCGCAGATCTCTGGAAACACCATATATTTT. It yields the protein CAWSIKGAQISGNTIYF.

This chain connects TRBV29-1 to TRBJ2-5, with TRBD1 matching 7 bases. This CDR3 has 15 residues. With V trimmed by 6 bases and J by 7 bases, 17 bases remained unmatched. Germline V lookup: CDR1 SQVTM, CDR2 ANQGSEA. The CDR3: CSVLNFDRALGTQYF. The DNA of the CDR3 is TGCAGCGTCCTGAATTTCGACAGGGCCCTCGGGACCCAGTACTTC.

The chain employs TRBV5-6 and TRBJ1-2; D possibly corresponds to TRBD1 (5 bases). The V end was cut by 6 bases, the J end by 2 bases, with 11 bases between. This CDR3 is 13 amino acids long. CDR1 SGHDT and CDR2 YYEEEE come from the germline V gene. This CDR3 is CASTRGTNYGYTF. The DNA for the CDR3 is TGTGCCAGCACCCGGGGGACGAACTATGGCTACACCTTC.

A few counts support this clone. The DNA for the CDR3 is TGTGCCACCAGCAGAGACCAGGGAAATGAAAAACTGTTTTTT. Amino acids: CATSRDQGNEKLFF. The gene calls are TRBV15 and TRBJ1-4, with D perhaps TRBD1 (5 bases). Germline CDR1 LNHNV, CDR2 YYDKDF (reference sequence). This CDR3 has 14 amino acids. V was clipped by 0 bases and J by 5 bases, with 7 bases between them.

This clone was detected a few times. This chain links TRBV7-7 with TRBJ1-4; no clear D. The germline CDR1 and CDR2 sequences are SSHAT and FNYEAQ (reference sequence). V lost 5 bases, J lost 0 bases, and 10 bases lay in between. The CDR3 runs 15 residues. CDR3 sequence: CASSPGLATNEKLFF. The CDR3 DNA reads as TGTGCCAGCAGCCCAGGACTCGCAACTAATGAAAAACTGTTTTTT.

The chain couples TRBV5-4 to TRBJ2-7; 7 nucleotides match TRBD1. The junction had 11 bases not matched to a gene; V was cut back by 5 bases and J by 3 bases. The germline CDR1 and CDR2 sequences are SGHNT and YYREEE (reference sequence). CDR3 length: 15 residues. CDR3 sequence reads: CASRDRQGQYYEQYF. Written as DNA, the CDR3 is TGTGCCAGCAGAGATAGACAGGGCCAATACTACGAGCAGTACTTC. The whole variable domain, filled in from reference TRBV5-4 and TRBJ2-7, reads ETGVTQSPTHLIKTRGQQVTLRCSSQSGHNTVSWYQQALGQGPQFIFQYYREEENGRGNFPPRFSGLQFPNYSSELNVNALELDDSALYLCASRDRQGQYYEQYFGPGTRLTVT.

The gene calls are TRBV5-1 and TRBJ1-6; D ambiguous. Between the trimmed V and J ends, which lost 2 bases and 8 bases, there was a span of 11 bases. CDR3 length: 14 amino acids. The germline gives CDR1 SGHRS, CDR2 YFSETQ. For the CDR3, the DNA is TGCGCCAGCAGCTTCGGTTTCGTGGATTCACCCCTCCACTTT. Its translation: CASSFGFVDSPLHF.

The genes are TRBV5-1 and TRBJ1-6; 7 positions match TRBD1. CDR1 and CDR2 from the germline V gene are SGHRS and YFSETQ. V shed 4 bases and J 15 bases; nucleotides not matched to a gene: 13. The CDR3 has 14 residues. The CDR3 bases are TGCGCCAGCAGCGTCAGACAGGGAGAGAAACACCTCCACTTT. Amino acid sequence: CASSVRQGEKHLHF. The whole variable domain, remainder taken from reference TRBV5-1 and TRBJ1-6, is KAGVTQTPRYLIKTRGQQVTLSCSPISGHRSVSWYQQTPGQGLQFLFEYFSETQRNKGNFPGRFSGRQFSNSRSEMNVSTLELGDSALYLCASSVRQGEKHLHFGNGTRLTVT.

J is TRBJ1-6 and V is TRBV5-1; no clear D gene. This CDR3 is 14 amino acids long. Trimming removed 4 bases from V and 4 bases from J, with 9 bases in between. The V gene's germline CDR1 is SGHRS and CDR2 YFSETQ. The chain's CDR3 is CASSLDTYNSPLHF. For the CDR3, the DNA is TGCGCCAGCAGCCTAGATACTTATAATTCACCCCTCCACTTT.

The CDR3 bases are TGCGCCAGCAGCTTGGCCGCTAGTTCCTACAATGAGCAGTTCTTC. Translation gives CASSLAASSYNEQFF. This chain connects TRBV5-1 to TRBJ2-1, with no clear D. The V gene lost 0 bases and the J gene lost 1 base, with 8 bases spanning the gap. The CDR3 covers 15 residues. CDR1 is SGHRS and CDR2 is YFSETQ in the germline V gene.

This chain uses TRBV5-8 with TRBJ2-3; TRBD1 agrees at 8 bases. With 0 bases clipped from V and 3 bases from J, the junction kept 6 bases outside the gene matches. CDR3 size: 16 residues. From germline, CDR1 is SGHTS and CDR2 YDEGEE. CDR3 DNA sequence: TGTGCCAGCAGCTTGGACCCAGGGGGCAGGACAGATACGCAGTATTTT. It is translated as CASSLDPGGRTDTQYF. Based on the CDR3 plus reference TRBV5-8 and TRBJ2-3, the full variable domain is EAGVTQSPTHLIKTRGQQATLRCSPISGHTSVYWYQQALGLGLQFLLWYDEGEERNRGNFPPRFSGRQFPNYSSELNVNALELEDSALYLCASSLDPGGRTDTQYFGPGTRLTVL.

The chain is built from TRBV10-2 and TRBJ2-5, with 14 bases aligning to TRBD2. V was clipped by 5 bases and J by 4 bases; unmatched bases: 3. The germline CDR1 and CDR2 sequences are WSHSY and SAAADI. CDR3 size: 15 residues. The CDR3 reads CASSRLAGGAETQYF. In DNA, the CDR3 is TGCGCCAGCAGTCGACTAGCGGGGGGGGCAGAGACCCAGTACTTC.

V and J are TRBV7-3 and TRBJ2-2, with 7 bases lining up with TRBD2. The CDR3 loop spans 15 amino acids. The germline V gene encodes CDR1 SGHTA and CDR2 FQGTGA. After removal of 5 bases from V and 5 bases from J, the junction contained 8 bases not matched to a gene. As DNA, the CDR3 is TGTGCCAGCAGCCTAAACGCGGGAGTAACCGGGGAGCTGTTTTTT. Translation: CASSLNAGVTGELFF.

The chain is built from TRBV28 and TRBJ1-3; TRBD1 matches 7 bases. From germline, CDR1 is MDHEN and CDR2 SYDVKM. The CDR3 runs 15 residues. Trimming removed 5 bases from V and 1 base from J; junction bases left unmatched: 5. The CDR3 here is CASSTYRGSGNTIYF. For the CDR3, the DNA is TGTGCCAGCAGTACTTACAGGGGTTCTGGAAACACCATATATTTT.

Only a few counts were recorded for this clone. This chain links TRBV10-1 with TRBJ1-5; 8 bases fit TRBD1. Per germline, CDR1 WNHNN and CDR2 SYGVQD (reference sequence). The CDR3 covers 15 residues. V lost 6 bases to trimming and J lost 2 bases; unmatched junction nucleotides: 6. The CDR3: CASSQGAHGNQPQHF. The CDR3 DNA is TGCGCCAGCAGCCAGGGGGCGCATGGCAATCAGCCCCAGCATTTT.

The CDR3 sequence is CAWTRDRGLNEKLFF. CDR3 coding DNA: TGTGCCTGGACTCGGGACAGGGGCCTTAATGAAAAACTGTTTTTT. The genes are TRBV30 and TRBJ1-4; 10 nucleotides align to TRBD1. The CDR3 contains 15 residues. Per germline, CDR1 GTSNPN and CDR2 SVGIG (reference sequence). V gave up 4 bases and J gave up 4 bases; unmatched junction bases: 6.

There are a few counts of this clone. The V call is TRBV5-1, the J call TRBJ2-1; 14 positions agree with TRBD2. The CDR3 is 15 amino acids. Germline V lookup: CDR1 SGHRS, CDR2 YFSETQ. After removal of 4 bases from V and 8 bases from J, the junction contained 5 bases not matched to a gene. CDR3 region: CASSPQGLAGDEQFF. The CDR3 DNA reads as TGCGCCAGCAGCCCCCAGGGACTAGCGGGAGATGAGCAGTTCTTC. Looking up the rest from reference TRBV5-1 and TRBJ2-1 gives the full variable domain: KAGVTQTPRYLIKTRGQQVTLSCSPISGHRSVSWYQQTPGQGLQFLFEYFSETQRNKGNFPGRFSGRQFSNSRSEMNVSTLELGDSALYLCASSPQGLAGDEQFFGPGTRLTVL.

The V and J genes are TRBV19 and TRBJ1-1; TRBD1 might be the D (5 bases). CDR3 length: 15 residues. Germline V lookup: CDR1 LNHDA, CDR2 SQIVND (reference sequence). V dropped 4 bases and J dropped 4 bases, with 16 bases sitting between them. CDR3 loop: CASSTQAIGGTEAFF. The CDR3 bases are TGTGCCAGTAGTACCCAAGCTATCGGGGGCACTGAAGCTTTCTTT.

The chain uses TRBV27 and TRBJ2-7; D is undetermined. Germline V gene lookup returns CDR1 MNHEY and CDR2 SMNVEV (reference sequence). The CDR3 spans 16 residues. Trimming took off 5 bases at V and 0 bases at J, with 17 bases between the two ends. The CDR3 loop reads CASSPRHIVVSYEQYF. CDR3 DNA sequence: TGTGCCAGCAGTCCCCGCCACATCGTGGTCTCCTACGAGCAGTACTTC.

A few counts support this clone. The J gene is TRBJ2-2, the V gene TRBV9; maybe TRBD1 (6 bases). Trimming cost V 0 bases and J 5 bases, with 14 bases left between them. In germline, CDR1 is SGDLS, CDR2 YYNGEE. This CDR3 is 16 amino acids long. The CDR3 region has the DNA TGTGCCAGCAGCGTAGAGTCGGGACACGTTACCGGGGAGCTGTTTTTT. The encoded protein is CASSVESGHVTGELFF.